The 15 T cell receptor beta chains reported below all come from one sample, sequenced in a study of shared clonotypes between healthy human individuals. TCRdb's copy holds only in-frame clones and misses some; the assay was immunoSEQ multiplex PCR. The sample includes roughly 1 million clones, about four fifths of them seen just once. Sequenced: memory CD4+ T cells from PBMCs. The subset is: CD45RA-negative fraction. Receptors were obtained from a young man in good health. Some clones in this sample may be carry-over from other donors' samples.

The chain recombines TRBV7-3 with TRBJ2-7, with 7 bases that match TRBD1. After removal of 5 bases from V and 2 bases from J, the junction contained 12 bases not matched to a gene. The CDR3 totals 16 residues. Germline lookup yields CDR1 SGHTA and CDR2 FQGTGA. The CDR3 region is CASSPQGTAEPYEQYF. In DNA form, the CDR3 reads TGTGCCAGCAGCCCACAGGGGACAGCCGAACCCTACGAGCAGTACTTC.

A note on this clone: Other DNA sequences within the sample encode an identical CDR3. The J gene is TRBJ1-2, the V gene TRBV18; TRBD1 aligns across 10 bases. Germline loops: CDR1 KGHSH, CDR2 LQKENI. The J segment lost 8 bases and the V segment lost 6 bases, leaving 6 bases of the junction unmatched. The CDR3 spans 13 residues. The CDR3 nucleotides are TGTGCCAGCTCCCCCGGGACAGGGGAAGGCTACACCTTC. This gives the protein CASSPGTGEGYTF.

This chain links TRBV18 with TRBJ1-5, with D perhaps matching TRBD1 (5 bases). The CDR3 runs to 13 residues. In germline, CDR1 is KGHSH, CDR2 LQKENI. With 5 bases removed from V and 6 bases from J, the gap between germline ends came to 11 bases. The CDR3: CASSTDQGQPQHF. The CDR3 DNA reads TGTGCCAGCTCAACCGACCAGGGTCAGCCCCAGCATTTT.

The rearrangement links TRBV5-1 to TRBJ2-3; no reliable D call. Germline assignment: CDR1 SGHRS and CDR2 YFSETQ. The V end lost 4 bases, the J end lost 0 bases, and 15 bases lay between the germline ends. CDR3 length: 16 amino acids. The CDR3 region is CASSPPIDSSTDTQYF. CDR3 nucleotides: TGCGCCAGCAGCCCTCCGATAGACTCTAGCACAGATACGCAGTATTTT.

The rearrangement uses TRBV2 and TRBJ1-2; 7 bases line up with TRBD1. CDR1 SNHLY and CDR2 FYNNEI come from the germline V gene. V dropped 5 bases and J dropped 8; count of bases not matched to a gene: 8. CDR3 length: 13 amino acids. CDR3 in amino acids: CASSSDRESGYTF. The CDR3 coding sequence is TGTGCCAGCAGTTCAGACAGGGAAAGCGGCTACACCTTC.

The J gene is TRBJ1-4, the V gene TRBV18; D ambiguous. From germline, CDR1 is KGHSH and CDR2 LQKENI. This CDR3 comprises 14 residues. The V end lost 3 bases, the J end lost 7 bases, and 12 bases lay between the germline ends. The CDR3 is CASSPERRGEKLFF. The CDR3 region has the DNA TGTGCCAGCTCACCGGAACGCCGAGGTGAAAAACTGTTTTTT. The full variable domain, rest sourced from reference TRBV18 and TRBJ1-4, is NAGVMQNPRHLVRRRGQEARLRCSPMKGHSHVYWYRQLPEEGLKFMVYLQKENIIDESGMPKERFSAEFPKEGPSILRIQQVVRGDSAAYFCASSPERRGEKLFFGSGTQLSVL.

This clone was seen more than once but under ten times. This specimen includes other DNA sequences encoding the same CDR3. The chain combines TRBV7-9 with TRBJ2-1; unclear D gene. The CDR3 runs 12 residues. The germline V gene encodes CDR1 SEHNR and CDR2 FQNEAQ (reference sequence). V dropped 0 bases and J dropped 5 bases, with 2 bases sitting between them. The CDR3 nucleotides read TGTGCCAGCAGCTTAGCAGACAATGAGCAGTTCTTC. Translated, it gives CASSLADNEQFF.

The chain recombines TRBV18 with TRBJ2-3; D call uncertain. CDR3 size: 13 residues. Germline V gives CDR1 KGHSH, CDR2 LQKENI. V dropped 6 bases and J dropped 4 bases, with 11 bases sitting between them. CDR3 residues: CASSPSAPDTQYF. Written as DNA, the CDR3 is TGTGCCAGCTCCCCCTCCGCGCCAGATACGCAGTATTTT.

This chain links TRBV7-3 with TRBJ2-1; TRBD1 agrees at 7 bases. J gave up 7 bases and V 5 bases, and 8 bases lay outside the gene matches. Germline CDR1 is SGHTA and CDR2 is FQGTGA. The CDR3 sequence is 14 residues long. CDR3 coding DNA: TGTGCCAGCAGCCCATCAGGGGGTTCGAATGAGCAGTTCTTC. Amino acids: CASSPSGGSNEQFF.

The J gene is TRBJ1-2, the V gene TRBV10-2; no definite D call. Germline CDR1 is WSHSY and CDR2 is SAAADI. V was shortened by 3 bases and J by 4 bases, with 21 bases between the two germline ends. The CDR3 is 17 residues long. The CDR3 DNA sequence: TGCGCCAGCAGTGACCACTCGGCAGAGGGCTGGGCCTATGGCTACACCTTC. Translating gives CASSDHSAEGWAYGYTF.

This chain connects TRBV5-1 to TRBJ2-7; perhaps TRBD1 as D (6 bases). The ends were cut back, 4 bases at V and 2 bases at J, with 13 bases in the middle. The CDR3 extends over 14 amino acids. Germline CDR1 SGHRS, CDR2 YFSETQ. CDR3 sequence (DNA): TGCGCCAGCAGCCCGACAGGAAAAACCTACGAGCAGTACTTC. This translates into CASSPTGKTYEQYF.

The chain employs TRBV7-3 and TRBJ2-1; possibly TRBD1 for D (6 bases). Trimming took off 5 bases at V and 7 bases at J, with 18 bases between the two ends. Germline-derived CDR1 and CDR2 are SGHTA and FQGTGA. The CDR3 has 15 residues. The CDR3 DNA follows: TGTGCCAGCAGCCAGGACAGTGCAGGGTGGAATGAGCAGTTCTTC. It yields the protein CASSQDSAGWNEQFF. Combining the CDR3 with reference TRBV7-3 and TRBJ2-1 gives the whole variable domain GAGVSQTPSNKVTEKGKYVELRCDPISGHTALYWYRQSLGQGPEFLIYFQGTGAADDSGLPNDRFFAVRPEGSVSTLKIQRTERGDSAVYLCASSQDSAGWNEQFFGPGTRLTVL.

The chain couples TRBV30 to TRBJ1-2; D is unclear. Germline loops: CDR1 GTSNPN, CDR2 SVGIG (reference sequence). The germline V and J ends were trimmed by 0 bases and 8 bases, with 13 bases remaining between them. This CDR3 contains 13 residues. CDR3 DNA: TGTGCCTGGAGTGTGAAAACTCTAGGCGGCTACACCTTC. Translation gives CAWSVKTLGGYTF.

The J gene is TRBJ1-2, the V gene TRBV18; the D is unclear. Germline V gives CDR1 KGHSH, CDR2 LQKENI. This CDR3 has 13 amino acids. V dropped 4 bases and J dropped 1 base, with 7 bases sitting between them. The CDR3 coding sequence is TGTGCCAGCTCACTTACAGATAACTATGGCTACACCTTC. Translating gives CASSLTDNYGYTF.

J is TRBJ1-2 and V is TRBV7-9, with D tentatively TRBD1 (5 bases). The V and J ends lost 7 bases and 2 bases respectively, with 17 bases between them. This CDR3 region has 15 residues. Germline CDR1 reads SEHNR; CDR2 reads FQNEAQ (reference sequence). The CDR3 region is CASTASGALNYGYTF. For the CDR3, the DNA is TGTGCCAGCACCGCGAGTGGGGCGCTGAACTATGGCTACACCTTC.